This TCR beta chain came from a study of blood T cells in healthy people across ages. Whole-study findings and limits: Age showed a roughly linear inverse relationship with TCR beta diversity per million T cells.

Trimming took 3 bases from V and 2 from J, leaving 8 bases between them. CDR3 length: 14 amino acids. With a J-beta primer mix and a sample-barcoded 5' primer, a second PCR ran roughly 6 to 11 cycles. All samples yielded 2.5 million or more CDR3-containing paired-end reads. TCRdb reanalysed the 5' RACE reads using MiXCR and keeps one entry per CDR3 protein. The sample includes about 840,000 distinct CDR3 sequences, 25% to 35% seen only once; the top ten take 10% to 13%. The donors, all healthy, were Caucasians living in Russia, aged about 6 to 95. A note on this clonotype: Its target is unknown.

Separately, the same data were catalogued under a study of T cells of mothers and their children. That paper states: With the M1S primer of the second PCR, sample barcodes and 2-4 random nucleotides were added.

This TCR was sampled from a woman in her forties in good health. Sequenced: blood. The rearrangement joins TRBV12-3 or TRBV12-4 to TRBJ1-5, with no clear D. This CDR3 reads CASSFGVGNQPQHF. In DNA, the CDR3 is TGTGCCAGCAGTTTTGGGGTGGGCAATCAGCCCCAGCATTTT.